The rows below give T cell receptor beta chains drawn from one sample of a study of T cells after yellow fever vaccination. In TCRdb, the 5' RACE reads were re-called with MiXCR into one record per CDR3 protein. The data contain about 160,000 distinct CDR3 sequences, 6% to 7.5% of them seen just once; the ten biggest clones take up over 2%. Sequenced material: CD4+ T cells sorted from PBMCs, taken about 5 days after the first yellow fever vaccination. The receptor set was obtained from a man younger than 35 who received the YFV17D yellow fever vaccine. Both conserved end residues are part of each CDR3. The order of the fields is V gene, D gene, clone size, J gene, CDR3 DNA, CDR3 protein. D genes are given only for firm matches. Size is omitted from some rows. Given values are once, few, many or a class for expanded clones.

>TRBV6-1|.|.|TRBJ2-2
TGTGCCAGCAGACCCAGTGTCACCGGGGAGCTGTTTTTT
CASRPSVTGELFF
>TRBV28|.|many|TRBJ2-1
TGTGCCAGCAGTTCAGGAAGTCTCTACAATGAGCAGTTCTTC
CASSSGSLYNEQFF
>TRBV6-5|.|.|TRBJ1-2
TGTGCCACCGGACCGCAGGGCGACTATGGCTACACCTTC
CATGPQGDYGYTF
>TRBV4-2|.|few|TRBJ1-3
TGTGCCAGCAGCCAAGGGAGTACAAGCTCTGGAAACACCATATATTTT
CASSQGSTSSGNTIYF
>TRBV6-6|TRBD2|few|TRBJ2-3
TGTGCCAGCAAAAGCGGGGACACAGATACGCAGTATTTT
CASKSGDTDTQYF
>TRBV6-2/TRBV6-3|.|.|TRBJ1-5
TGTGCCAGCAGTTACCACGAACGGACGAGACAGCCCCAGCATTTT
CASSYHERTRQPQHF
>TRBV5-4|TRBD1|.|TRBJ2-3
TGTGCCAGCAGCTTGGGGGGGACAGGGATGGCAGATACGCAGTATTTT
CASSLGGTGMADTQYF
>TRBV12-3/TRBV12-4|.|many|TRBJ1-1
TGTGCCAGCAGTCTCGGGTCCCGGGCTTTCTTT
CASSLGSRAFF
>TRBV4-1|.|.|TRBJ2-6
TGCGCCAGCAGCCAACCTCGACAGTCTGGGGCCAACGTCCTGACTTTC
CASSQPRQSGANVLTF
>TRBV9|TRBD1|many|TRBJ2-1
TGTGCCAGCAGCTTCAGGACAGGTAAAGGAGAATCCTACAATGAGCAGTTCTTC
CASSFRTGKGESYNEQFF
>TRBV29-1|.|many|TRBJ1-2
TGCAGCGTTATCGTCGGACCCCAATGGGACTATGGCTACACCTTC
CSVIVGPQWDYGYTF
>TRBV5-3|.|.|TRBJ2-5
TGTGCCATGAGCCCCGGGCTCCAAGAGACCCAGTACTTC
CAMSPGLQETQYF
>TRBV6-1|.|.|TRBJ2-1
TGTGCCAGCAGTGAATCCGGGGGGCCCTCGGAGCAGTTCTTC
CASSESGGPSEQFF
>TRBV20-1|TRBD1|.|TRBJ1-4
TGCAGCGCGGGGGCAGGGGGATCCACTAATGAAAAACTGTTTTTT
CSAGAGGSTNEKLFF
>TRBV20-1|.|many|TRBJ2-5
TGCAGTGCTAGAACAGAGGAGGCCCAGTACTTC
CSARTEEAQYF
>TRBV4-3|TRBD1|few|TRBJ2-5
TGCGCCAGCAGCCAAGACCCCGGGACAGGGGAAGAGACCCAGTACTTC
CASSQDPGTGEETQYF
>TRBV6-1|.|.|TRBJ2-5
TGTGCCAGCAGTGAACCCTCTTTACAGGAGACCCAGTACTTC
CASSEPSLQETQYF
>TRBV11-1|.|many|TRBJ2-5
TGTGCCAGCAGCGTCCAGTATTGGGAGACCCAGTACTTC
CASSVQYWETQYF
>TRBV27|.|many|TRBJ1-6
TGTGCCAGCAGTTTCCGACAGGAACCCTCCTATAATTCACCCCTCCACTTT
CASSFRQEPSYNSPLHF
>TRBV13|.|many|TRBJ2-3
TGTGCCAGCAGCCGCGCTGGGCTCTCCCCTTCCGGCGCTACGCAGTATTTT
CASSRAGLSPSGATQYF
>TRBV7-2|.|many|TRBJ2-5
TGTGCCAGCAGCCACCGGGGCAGGCAAGAGACCCAGTACTTC
CASSHRGRQETQYF
>TRBV18|TRBD1|many|TRBJ2-7
TGTGCCAGCTCACCGGGGACAGGGAGCTCCTACGAGCAGTACTTC
CASSPGTGSSYEQYF
>TRBV7-2|.|.|TRBJ1-6
TGTGCCAGCAGCCCCGGGTCCGGGGATTCACCCCTCCACTTT
CASSPGSGDSPLHF
>TRBV5-4|TRBD1|.|TRBJ1-2
TGTGCCAGCGGACAGGTTCTAAACTATGGCTACACCTTC
CASGQVLNYGYTF
>TRBV27|.|few|TRBJ2-7
TGTGCCAGCAGTTTATCTTGGGGTGCGCTTAACGAGCAGTACTTC
CASSLSWGALNEQYF
>TRBV5-1|.|few|TRBJ1-3
TGCGCCAGCAGACTGGGCGACAGACCGTTCTCTGGAAACACCATATATTTT
CASRLGDRPFSGNTIYF
>TRBV6-1|TRBD1|.|TRBJ1-4
TGTGCCAGCAGCCTAACAGGGGTTCGAGAAAAACTGTTTTTT
CASSLTGVREKLFF
>TRBV6-5|.|many|TRBJ1-2
TGTGCCAGCAGTTCCCTGACTTCTAGCAACTATGGCTACACCTTC
CASSSLTSSNYGYTF